The 30 T cell receptor beta chains in this list originate from one sample, sequenced in a study of regulatory T cells in long-lasting Graves disease. Time point specified: newly diagnosed GD, antithyroid drugs for less than 3 months. There was RNA extracted from PBMCs, and the TCR library was made from it. According to the study, TCR beta libraries were built with iRepertoire HTBI primers and CDR3-region Arm-PCR. MiXCR was run by TCRdb on the multiplex PCR reads, yielding one entry per CDR3 protein. The sample shows about 540,000 distinct CDR3 sequences, 13% of them seen only once. This same sample was also part of a study on T cells in Graves' hyperthyroidism and ophthalmopathy.

The sample here was peripheral blood mononuclear cells (PBMCs), taken at new diagnosis, from a patient treated with antithyroid drugs. These receptors came from a man aged 25 to 45 with Graves disease.

This chain links TRBV7-9 with TRBJ2-2; D is undetermined. This CDR3 is 14 amino acids long. CDR1 is SEHNR and CDR2 is FQNEAQ in the germline V gene (reference sequence). Deletions cut 4 bases from V and 4 bases from J, with 10 bases between. The chain's CDR3 is CASSYPPGTGELFF. The DNA of the CDR3 is TGTGCCAGCAGCTACCCCCCCGGCACCGGGGAGCTGTTTTTT. Full variable domain (rest looked up from reference TRBV7-9 and TRBJ2-2): DTGVSQNPRHKITKRGQNVTFRCDPISEHNRLYWYRQTLGQGPEFLTYFQNEAQLEKSRLLSDRFSAERPKGSFSTLEIQRTEQGDSAMYLCASSYPPGTGELFFGEGSRLTVL.

There are many counts of this clonotype. The chain joins TRBV2 to TRBJ2-1, with 7 bases matching TRBD1. CDR1 SNHLY and CDR2 FYNNEI come from the germline V gene. V trimming: 8 bases; J trimming: 7 bases; junction bases outside the gene matches: 14. The CDR3 totals 15 residues. CDR3 DNA sequence: TGTGCCAGCGATCCCGTGAGACAGGGTGTAAATGAGCAGTTCTTC. This sequence encodes CASDPVRQGVNEQFF.

The gene calls are TRBV27 and TRBJ1-5; TRBD1 agrees at 12 bases. The CDR3 totals 15 residues. Germline CDR1 reads MNHEY; CDR2 reads SMNVEV (reference sequence). J gave up 6 bases and V 4 bases, and 4 bases lay outside the gene matches. CDR3 nucleotide sequence: TGTGCCAGCAGTTACGGGACAGGGGGCGTTCAGCCCCAGCATTTT. This encodes CASSYGTGGVQPQHF.

The chain is built from TRBV4-1 and TRBJ2-7, with TRBD2 matching over 9 bases. The CDR3 has 14 amino acids. With 5 bases clipped from V and 4 bases from J, the junction kept 6 bases outside the gene matches. CDR1 and CDR2 from the germline V gene are MGHRA and YSYEKL. CDR3 sequence: CASSVAGANYEQYF. The CDR3 nucleotides read TGCGCCAGCAGCGTAGCGGGAGCGAATTACGAGCAGTACTTC.

In the case of this clonotype: It may be a read error: a sequence one base away is much more abundant. The chain carries TRBV11-2 and TRBJ2-7, with 14 nucleotides matching TRBD2. Per the germline V gene, CDR1 is SGHAT and CDR2 is FQNNGV. J gave up 7 bases and V 3 bases, and 8 bases lay outside the gene matches. This CDR3 spans 16 amino acids. CDR3 sequence reads: CASSLGTSGRMGEQYF. Here the CDR3 DNA reads TGTGCCAGCAGCTTGGGGACTAGCGGGAGAATGGGTGAGCAGTACTTC.

There are a few counts of this clonotype. The J gene is TRBJ2-3, the V gene TRBV9, with TRBD2 matching over 9 bases. The V segment lost 4 bases and the J segment 4 bases; nucleotides outside the gene matches: 13. Germline assignment: CDR1 SGDLS and CDR2 YYNGEE. This CDR3 has 17 residues. The CDR3 reads CASSPSGTSSPSDTQYF. CDR3 DNA sequence: TGTGCCAGCAGCCCATCTGGGACTAGCTCTCCCTCAGATACGCAGTATTTT.

Ten or more counts support this clonotype. The chain links TRBV11-2 to TRBJ1-2, with D possibly TRBD1 on 5 matching bases. The CDR3 sequence is 15 residues long. Germline-derived CDR1 and CDR2 are SGHAT and FQNNGV. The V end was cut by 0 bases, the J end by 5 bases, with 13 bases between. The CDR3 bases are TGTGCCAGCAGCTTAGAACGGCGAGGGGTATATGGCTACACCTTC. Encoded protein: CASSLERRGVYGYTF.

This clonotype occurred many times. The rearrangement links TRBV19 to TRBJ1-2, with a possible D match to TRBD1 (5 bases). The germline V and J ends were trimmed by 0 bases and 2 bases, with 13 bases remaining between them. The CDR3 has 16 residues. Germline V gene data show CDR1 as LNHDA and CDR2 as SQIVND (reference sequence). CDR3 coding DNA: TGTGCCAGTAGTATAGATGGTGGCGACAGAAACTATGGCTACACCTTC. It is translated as CASSIDGGDRNYGYTF.

Ten or more counts support this clonotype. The chain carries TRBV20-1 and TRBJ2-5, with 12 bases aligning to TRBD1. The junction had 13 bases not matched to a gene; V was cut back by 5 bases and J by 3 bases. The CDR3 covers 17 residues. The V gene's germline CDR1 is DFQATT and CDR2 SNEGSKA (reference sequence). The CDR3 sequence is CSAWGQGAQVWEETQYF. The CDR3 DNA is TGCAGTGCTTGGGGACAGGGGGCGCAGGTCTGGGAAGAGACCCAGTACTTC.

This clonotype was recorded at least ten times. The rearrangement links TRBV20-1 to TRBJ1-4; no definite D call. This CDR3 has 12 residues. Trimming stripped 6 bases from V and 3 bases from J, with 8 bases between. Germline V gene lookup returns CDR1 DFQATT and CDR2 SNEGSKA (reference sequence). The CDR3 here is CSAPWANEKLFF. DNA of the CDR3: TGCAGTGCCCCCTGGGCTAATGAAAAACTGTTTTTT.

In this sample, this clonotype turned up many times. The V call is TRBV6-2 or TRBV6-3, the J call TRBJ2-1; 9 nucleotides agree with TRBD2. Germline loops: CDR1 MNHEY, CDR2 SVGEGT. This CDR3 comprises 14 residues. V shed 2 bases and J 9 bases; nucleotides not matched to a gene: 5. The CDR3 DNA is TGTGCCAGCAGTTACGGCGGGAGGGCCTCTGAGCAGTTCTTC. Translated: CASSYGGRASEQFF.

This clonotype occurred many times. The gene calls are TRBV7-2 and TRBJ2-1; D is ambiguous. The CDR3 has 17 residues. Trimming pared 0 bases from V and 0 bases from J, leaving 12 bases between. Germline CDR1 and CDR2: SGHTA and FQGNSA. As DNA, the CDR3 is TGTGCCAGCAGCTTAGCGCAACGGTTGAGCTCCTACAATGAGCAGTTCTTC. Protein sequence: CASSLAQRLSSYNEQFF.

Ten or more counts support this clonotype. The chain couples TRBV20-1 to TRBJ1-2; D gene unclear. This CDR3 contains 12 residues. With 3 bases removed from V and 2 bases from J, the gap between germline ends came to 7 bases. Per the germline V gene, CDR1 is DFQATT and CDR2 is SNEGSKA (reference sequence). CDR3 in amino acids: CSASSANYGYTF. CDR3 nucleotides: TGCAGTGCTAGCTCGGCGAACTATGGCTACACCTTC.

The rearrangement joins TRBV27 to TRBJ2-1; TRBD2 matches 11 bases. There are 15 residues in the CDR3. Germline assignment: CDR1 MNHEY and CDR2 SMNVEV (reference sequence). V gave up 6 bases and J gave up 5 bases; unmatched junction bases: 6. CDR3 amino acids: CASRPLAGGNNEQFF. The CDR3, as DNA: TGTGCCAGCAGACCTCTAGCGGGAGGTAACAATGAGCAGTTCTTC.

This clonotype was detected many times. The chain is built from TRBV6-2 or TRBV6-3 and TRBJ2-1; weak D call: TRBD2 (5 bases). The V and J ends lost 6 bases and 9 bases respectively, with 12 bases between them. Germline CDR1 MNHEY, CDR2 SVGEGT. This CDR3 has 12 residues. CDR3: CASRRTEGEQFF. DNA for the CDR3: TGTGCCAGCAGGCGGACCGAGGGTGAGCAGTTCTTC.

This rearrangement joins TRBV7-2 to TRBJ1-3; the match to TRBD1 covers 8 bases. Per germline, CDR1 SGHTA and CDR2 FQGNSA. CDR3 length: 13 residues. The V segment lost 5 bases and the J segment 3 bases; nucleotides outside the gene matches: 0. CDR3 residues: CASSTGGGNTIYF. The CDR3, as DNA: TGTGCCAGCAGCACAGGGGGTGGAAACACCATATATTTT. The entire variable domain, with the rest obtained from reference TRBV7-2 and TRBJ1-3, is as follows: GAGVSQSPSNKVTEKGKDVELRCDPISGHTALYWYRQSLGQGLEFLIYFQGNSAPDKSGLPSDRFSAERTGGSVSTLTIQRTQQEDSAVYLCASSTGGGNTIYFGEGSWLTVV.

The gene calls are TRBV7-2 and TRBJ2-4, with 7 bases fitting TRBD2. The V gene end was trimmed by 4 bases and the J gene end by 0 bases; junction bases not matched to a gene: 6. Germline values: CDR1 SGHTA, CDR2 FQGNSA. The CDR3 runs 16 residues. CDR3 protein: CASSWGGRGAKNIQYF. In DNA form, the CDR3 reads TGTGCCAGCAGCTGGGGAGGGAGGGGAGCCAAAAACATTCAGTACTTC.

A few counts support this clonotype. The gene calls are TRBV6-1 and TRBJ1-6; weak D call: TRBD1 (5 bases). Trimming took off 6 bases at V and 7 bases at J, with 19 bases between the two ends. Germline loops: CDR1 MNHNS, CDR2 SASEGT. CDR3 length equals 16 residues. In DNA, the CDR3 is TGTGCCAGCAGCCGTGATTCGGGGGTTAGAAATTCACCCCTCCACTTT. It codes for CASSRDSGVRNSPLHF.

This clonotype has ten or more counts. The chain carries TRBV20-1 and TRBJ2-7; TRBD2 matches at 9 bases. Germline CDR1 and CDR2: DFQATT and SNEGSKA (reference sequence). This CDR3 is 17 amino acids long. V shed 1 base, J shed 0 bases, and the junction held 10 bases outside the gene matches. The CDR3 protein is CSARVAGGRIVSYEQYF. CDR3 nucleotides: TGCAGTGCTAGAGTGGCGGGAGGGCGGATCGTCTCCTACGAGCAGTACTTC.

Concerning this clonotype itself: Possible read error: a much larger clone is one base away. The CDR3 end shows no conserved phenylalanine or tryptophan, and so a read error is likely. The V gene is TRBV6-1, the J gene TRBJ1-1; D unclear. Germline CDR1 MNHNS, CDR2 SASEGT. The CDR3 runs 12 residues. Trimming pared 7 bases from V and 5 bases from J, leaving 11 bases between. This CDR3 is CASNLGGTEAFL. CDR3 nucleotides: TGTGCCAGCAACCTAGGAGGGACTGAAGCTTTCCTT.

This clonotype was seen many times. Here the CDR3 DNA reads TGTGCCAGCAGTTTGTACAGGGGGCTTGCAACTTTCTTT. Its translation is CASSLYRGLATFF. The chain links TRBV12-3 or TRBV12-4 to TRBJ1-1; 9 bases match TRBD1. After removal of 3 bases from V and 12 bases from J, the junction contained 8 bases not matched to a gene. The CDR3 loop spans 13 amino acids.

The chain employs TRBV7-9 and TRBJ1-1; 11 nucleotides match TRBD1. The V and J ends lost 4 bases and 4 bases, in that order; junction bases with no gene match: 11. The germline V gene has CDR1 SEHNR and CDR2 FQNEAQ (reference sequence). The CDR3 is made up of 17 amino acids. Written as DNA, the CDR3 is TGTGCCAGCAGCTCTCACCCCCGGGACAGGGGGGGCACTGAAGCTTTCTTT. This translates into CASSSHPRDRGGTEAFF.

At least ten counts were recorded for this clonotype. The chain is built from TRBV28 and TRBJ2-3; D call uncertain. The length of the CDR3 is 12 residues. The germline gives CDR1 MDHEN, CDR2 SYDVKM. V lost 4 bases and J lost 5, with 7 bases in between. CDR3 sequence reads: CASSSVEDTQYF. DNA of the CDR3: TGTGCCAGCAGTTCAGTGGAAGATACGCAGTATTTT.

The genes are TRBV20-1 and TRBJ1-6; 9 nucleotides agree with TRBD1. Trimming took 1 base from V and 10 from J; bases not matched to a gene: 8. The CDR3 spans 15 residues. Germline values: CDR1 DFQATT, CDR2 SNEGSKA (reference sequence). As DNA, the CDR3 is TGCAGTGCTAGAGCCGCCAGGACAGGGGTGTCACCCCTCCACTTT. The encoded protein is CSARAARTGVSPLHF.

Concerning this clonotype: A much larger clone sits a single nucleotide away, making a read error possible. The conserved phenylalanine or tryptophan normally closing the CDR3 is absent here, so this likely arose from a read error. As DNA, the CDR3 is TGTGCCAGCAAACTAGCGGGAGTTTACGAGCAGTACCTC. Translated: CASKLAGVYEQYL. The chain joins TRBV11-2 to TRBJ2-7; the match to TRBD2 covers 11 bases. V lost 7 bases and J lost 4; bases outside the gene matches: 3. The CDR3 contains 13 residues. The germline CDR1 and CDR2 sequences are SGHAT and FQNNGV.

This clonotype has only a few counts. J is TRBJ2-1 and V is TRBV6-5; TRBD2 aligns across 8 bases. The CDR3 totals 16 residues. V gave up 4 bases and J gave up 9 bases; unmatched junction bases: 14. Germline V gives CDR1 MNHEY, CDR2 SVGAGI. The chain's CDR3 is CASSFSGGRPPGEQFF. The CDR3 DNA sequence: TGTGCCAGCAGTTTTAGTGGCGGGAGGCCACCGGGTGAGCAGTTCTTC.

On this clonotype itself: Possible read error: a much larger clone is one base away. The CDR3 end shows no conserved phenylalanine or tryptophan, and so a read error is likely. The chain couples TRBV12-3 or TRBV12-4 to TRBJ2-1, with TRBD2 matching over 8 bases. CDR3 length: 14 amino acids. Losses at the gene ends were 6 bases for V and 5 bases for J; bases not matched to a gene: 6. CDR3 sequence: CASSRSGTDNEQFL. CDR3 sequence (DNA): TGTGCCAGCAGCCGTAGCGGGACCGACAATGAGCAGTTCCTC.

This clonotype was seen repeatedly, ten times or more. The DNA for the CDR3 is TGTGCCAGCTCACTCTGGACAGAAGACTATGGCTACACCTTC. Translation: CASSLWTEDYGYTF. The V and J genes are TRBV18 and TRBJ1-2; TRBD1 might be the D (6 bases). CDR1 and CDR2 (germline): KGHSH, LQKENI. The ends were cut back, 4 bases at V and 3 bases at J, with 12 bases in the middle. The CDR3 contains 14 residues. The variable domain in full, with the rest retrieved from reference TRBV18 and TRBJ1-2, is NAGVMQNPRHLVRRRGQEARLRCSPMKGHSHVYWYRQLPEEGLKFMVYLQKENIIDESGMPKERFSAEFPKEGPSILRIQQVVRGDSAAYFCASSLWTEDYGYTFGSGTRLTVV.

DNA of the CDR3: TGCGCCAGCAGCTTGGTGGCACGGAGCTCTGGGGCCAACGTCCTGACTTTC. Residues: CASSLVARSSGANVLTF. The V and J genes are TRBV5-1 and TRBJ2-6, with D hard to call. CDR3 size: 17 residues. Germline CDR1 reads SGHRS; CDR2 reads YFSETQ. The ends were cut back, 0 bases at V and 0 bases at J, with 10 bases in the middle.

This clonotype was picked up a small number of times. This chain connects TRBV19 to TRBJ2-7, with TRBD2 identical over 7 bases. The CDR3 spans 15 residues. V was pared by 5 bases and J by 3 bases, with 10 bases of the junction left unmatched. Per germline, CDR1 LNHDA and CDR2 SQIVND (reference sequence). The chain's CDR3 is CASSAPVTSIYEQYF. CDR3 nucleotide sequence: TGTGCCAGTAGTGCCCCTGTGACTAGCATCTACGAGCAGTACTTC.